The 28 T cell receptor beta chains below all came from one sample that was sequenced in a study of human T cells and chemical hapten exposure listed by TCRdb under 2021. Unfractionated whole blood was collected in Tempus Blood RNA tubes, and total RNA was extracted from that blood. Library preparation attached unique molecular identifiers to individual cDNA molecules for quantitative, reproducible TCR counting. In TCRdb, the public reads were trimmed at Q25 with fastp and aligned with MiXCR, with productive beta chains retained. Identical CDR3 protein sequences are pooled into one entry, listed with their most common genes and DNA. The sample profile shows around 120,000 distinct CDR3 sequences; more than 8.5% of them were found once. 1.3% to 1.5% of the sample rests with the top ten. The sequencing sample was made of whole blood. The origin of the receptors is a human donor in good health. Some clones in this sample may be carry-over from other donors' samples. Donor details come from another sample of the same person, matched by shared clones.

The V call is TRBV27, the J call TRBJ2-1; 8 nucleotides match TRBD2. Trimming at V came to 0 bases and at J to 6 bases, leaving 4 bases not matched to a gene. This CDR3 region has 15 residues. CDR1 is MNHEY and CDR2 is SMNVEV in the germline V gene (reference sequence). The CDR3: CASSLSAGGINEQFF. DNA of the CDR3: TGTGCCAGCAGTTTATCTGCGGGGGGAATCAATGAGCAGTTCTTC.

The rearrangement joins TRBV30 to TRBJ2-1; weak D call: TRBD2 (6 bases). Trimming removed 2 bases at V and 7 bases at J, with 12 bases between. The CDR3 length is 13 residues. The V gene's germline CDR1 is GTSNPN and CDR2 SVGIG (reference sequence). Written as DNA, the CDR3 is TGTGCCTGGAGTAGGGCGGAGGGGAATGAGCAGTTCTTC. As protein: CAWSRAEGNEQFF.

This clonotype showed up many times. This sequence joins TRBV6-5 and TRBJ1-2; perhaps TRBD1 as D (5 bases). There are 15 residues in the CDR3. In germline, CDR1 is MNHEY, CDR2 SVGAGI. V was clipped by 5 bases and J by 8 bases, with 21 bases between them. The CDR3 sequence: CASSGLRGARRGYTF. The DNA for the CDR3 is TGTGCCAGCAGTGGACTACGCGGGGCGCGGCGCGGCTACACCTTC.

This clonotype was detected ten times or more. This rearrangement joins TRBV12-3 or TRBV12-4 to TRBJ1-2, with 7 bases aligning to TRBD1. Trimming took 8 bases from V and 1 from J; bases not matched to a gene: 4. CDR3 length equals 13 residues. CDR3 in amino acids: CASGQEYNYGYTF. Written as DNA, the CDR3 is TGTGCCAGCGGACAGGAGTATAACTATGGCTACACCTTC.

The V and J genes are TRBV5-6 and TRBJ2-1; D unclear. From germline, CDR1 is SGHDT and CDR2 YYEEEE. CDR3 length: 12 residues. V lost 1 base, J lost 7 bases, and 6 bases lay in between. CDR3 residues: CASSLTQNEQFF. The CDR3 nucleotides are TGTGCCAGCAGCTTGACTCAGAATGAGCAGTTCTTC.

This clonotype was observed a few times. The chain carries TRBV5-1 and TRBJ2-7; unclear D gene. The germline gives CDR1 SGHRS, CDR2 YFSETQ. Trimming cost V 0 bases and J 5 bases, with 9 bases left between them. The CDR3 contains 13 residues. The CDR3 nucleotides read TGCGCCAGCAGCTTGGGGGCATCGAACGAGCAGTACTTC. Residues: CASSLGASNEQYF.

This clonotype was seen a few times. J is TRBJ2-7 and V is TRBV10-3, with TRBD1 as a possible D gene (6 bases). The ends were cut back, 2 bases at V and 3 bases at J, with 11 bases in the middle. Germline V lookup: CDR1 ENHRY, CDR2 SYGVKD. The CDR3 is made up of 14 amino acids. The CDR3 loop reads CAISERQGNYEQYF. CDR3 coding DNA: TGTGCCATCAGTGAGCGGCAGGGGAACTACGAGCAGTACTTC.

This clonotype was seen ten or more times. The chain couples TRBV7-2 to TRBJ2-7, with 8 bases lining up with TRBD2. CDR3 length: 13 amino acids. The V segment lost 5 bases and the J segment 5 bases; nucleotides outside the gene matches: 5. CDR1 and CDR2 from the germline V gene are SGHTA and FQGNSA. DNA for the CDR3: TGTGCCAGCAGCCTTATAGCGGGAAACGAGCAGTACTTC. The encoded protein is CASSLIAGNEQYF.

V usage is TRBV19 and J usage is TRBJ1-2; D might be TRBD1 (5 bases). V lost 8 bases, J lost 6 bases, and 19 bases lay in between. The CDR3 length is 14 residues. Germline assignment: CDR1 LNHDA and CDR2 SQIVND (reference sequence). The CDR3 nucleotides read TGTGCCAGTCGCGAATCAGGTTTGGGGCATGGCTACACCTTC. This gives the protein CASRESGLGHGYTF.

The rearrangement links TRBV5-6 to TRBJ1-2; D gene ambiguous. The germline V and J ends were trimmed by 2 bases and 13 bases, with 15 bases remaining between them. This CDR3 is built from 12 residues. Per the germline V gene, CDR1 is SGHDT and CDR2 is YYEEEE. CDR3 nucleotide sequence: TGTGCCAGCAGCTTTGATTACCGACCGCTCACCTTC. This encodes CASSFDYRPLTF. Full variable domain (outside the CDR3, taken from reference TRBV5-6 and TRBJ1-2): DAGVTQSPTHLIKTRGQQVTLRCSPKSGHDTVSWYQQALGQGPQFIFQYYEEEERQRGNFPDRFSGHQFPNYSSELNVNALLLGDSALYLCASSFDYRPLTFGSGTRLTVV.

The gene calls are TRBV7-3 and TRBJ2-3; D is unclear. V was clipped by 0 bases and J by 11 bases, with 12 bases between them. Germline CDR1 reads SGHTA; CDR2 reads FQGTGA. This CDR3 is 13 amino acids long. Here the CDR3 DNA reads TGTGCCAGCAGCTTAACTCTCTCGTTAGGGCAGTATTTT. It is translated as CASSLTLSLGQYF.

The rearrangement links TRBV7-9 to TRBJ2-5, with D unclear. Per germline, CDR1 SEHNR and CDR2 FQNEAQ (reference sequence). V shed 1 base and J shed 5 bases, with 11 bases lying between them. CDR3 size: 14 residues. CDR3 amino acids: CASSLEKTGETQYF. CDR3 nucleotides: TGTGCCAGCAGCTTAGAGAAAACCGGTGAGACCCAGTACTTC.

This clonotype was seen repeatedly, ten times or more. The V and J genes are TRBV20-1 and TRBJ1-1, with a possible D match to TRBD1 (6 bases). V lost 3 bases to trimming and J lost 3 bases, with 17 bases between them. The CDR3 is made up of 15 amino acids. In germline, CDR1 is DFQATT, CDR2 SNEGSKA (reference sequence). The CDR3 loop is CSASSPHRADTEAFF. The CDR3 DNA reads as TGCAGTGCTAGTAGCCCCCACAGGGCGGACACTGAAGCTTTCTTT.

The chain has TRBV28 and TRBJ2-7; 7 bases match TRBD1. The CDR3 is made up of 16 amino acids. Germline V gene sequence: CDR1 MDHEN, CDR2 SYDVKM. V gave up 7 bases and J gave up 2 bases; unmatched junction bases: 14. This CDR3 reads CASTSSGTVRPYEQYF. The CDR3 nucleotides are TGTGCCAGCACCTCTTCCGGGACAGTGAGGCCCTACGAGCAGTACTTC.

This chain connects TRBV7-9 to TRBJ2-2, with D uncertain. The CDR3 sequence is 13 residues long. V dropped 7 bases and J dropped 4 bases, with 10 bases sitting between them. The germline V gene encodes CDR1 SEHNR and CDR2 FQNEAQ (reference sequence). This chain's CDR3 is CASTTSGTGELFF. The CDR3 DNA is TGTGCCAGCACCACGTCGGGCACCGGGGAGCTGTTTTTT.

This clonotype was detected many times. This sequence joins TRBV19 and TRBJ1-5, with 11 bases aligning to TRBD1. Trimming at V came to 5 bases and at J to 0 bases, leaving 9 bases not matched to a gene. Per the germline V gene, CDR1 is LNHDA and CDR2 is SQIVND (reference sequence). The CDR3 has 18 residues. The DNA for the CDR3 is TGTGCCAGTAGTCCGGACAGGGGGCAGAGGTTTAGCAATCAGCCCCAGCATTTT. This sequence encodes CASSPDRGQRFSNQPQHF.

The chain employs TRBV7-9 and TRBJ1-2; 7 nucleotides align to TRBD1. The CDR3 runs to 13 residues. CDR1 is SEHNR and CDR2 is FQNEAQ in the germline V gene (reference sequence). V lost 0 bases, J lost 7 bases, and 2 bases stayed unmatched. The CDR3 protein is CASSLAGGSGYTF. The CDR3 DNA sequence: TGTGCCAGCAGCTTAGCAGGGGGCTCTGGCTACACCTTC.

With regard to this clonotype: A much larger clonotype is one base distant, so this may be a read error. In this CDR3 the conserved last residue, phenylalanine or tryptophan, is missing, so a read error is likely. Here the CDR3 reads CASSVGAARASGNTIYS. As DNA, the CDR3 is TGTGCCAGCAGCGTAGGAGCCGCCAGAGCCTCTGGAAACACCATATATTCT. V and J are TRBV9 and TRBJ1-3; no clear D gene. V lost 0 bases to trimming and J lost 0 bases, with 13 bases between them. The CDR3 sequence is 17 residues long. Germline values: CDR1 SGDLS, CDR2 YYNGEE.

V and J are TRBV25-1 and TRBJ1-1; D is unresolved. Trimming removed 0 bases from V and 6 bases from J, with 8 bases in between. Germline assignment: CDR1 MGHDK and CDR2 SYGVNS. The CDR3 is 13 amino acids. This chain's CDR3 is CASSEYMRPEAFF. The CDR3 bases are TGTGCCAGCAGTGAATATATGAGGCCTGAAGCTTTCTTT.

The chain employs TRBV11-2 and TRBJ2-2; D is unclear. Per the germline V gene, CDR1 is SGHAT and CDR2 is FQNNGV. CDR3 length equals 17 residues. V lost 3 bases to trimming and J lost 0 bases, with 14 bases between them. CDR3 in DNA: TGTGCCAGCAGCTTTACGACCGATACAGCGAACACCGGGGAGCTGTTTTTT. It translates to CASSFTTDTANTGELFF.

This chain uses TRBV27 with TRBJ2-7, with D perhaps TRBD1 (6 bases). With 1 base removed from V and 5 bases from J, the gap between germline ends came to 12 bases. The germline V gene has CDR1 MNHEY and CDR2 SMNVEV (reference sequence). CDR3 length equals 14 residues. CDR3 coding DNA: TGTGCCAGCAGTTTATTAGGCAGGGGACACGAGCAGTACTTC. This codes for CASSLLGRGHEQYF.

In this sample, this clonotype turned up a few times. The rearrangement uses TRBV5-8 and TRBJ2-1, with TRBD1 matching 11 bases. Germline V lookup: CDR1 SGHTS, CDR2 YDEGEE. The CDR3 has 15 amino acids. J lost 3 bases, V lost 7 bases, and 6 bases had no gene match. The CDR3 sequence is CASGTGQGDYNEQFF. The CDR3, as DNA: TGTGCCAGCGGGACGGGACAGGGGGACTACAATGAGCAGTTCTTC.

This clonotype occurred many times. The J gene is TRBJ2-1, the V gene TRBV5-1; tentatively, D is TRBD1 (6 bases). Germline V lookup: CDR1 SGHRS, CDR2 YFSETQ. The V end was cut by 4 bases, the J end by 5 bases, with 10 bases between. The CDR3 length is 13 residues. The CDR3: CASSRDINNEQFF. The CDR3 bases are TGCGCCAGCAGCAGGGACATTAACAATGAGCAGTTCTTC. Full variable domain (remainder filled in from reference TRBV5-1 and TRBJ2-1): KAGVTQTPRYLIKTRGQQVTLSCSPISGHRSVSWYQQTPGQGLQFLFEYFSETQRNKGNFPGRFSGRQFSNSRSEMNVSTLELGDSALYLCASSRDINNEQFFGPGTRLTVL.

This clonotype was seen a few times. J is TRBJ1-5 and V is TRBV13; 12 bases map to TRBD1. CDR1 PRHDT and CDR2 FYEKMQ come from the germline V gene (reference sequence). CDR3 length: 17 residues. V shed 5 bases and J 0 bases; nucleotides not matched to a gene: 5. CDR3 nucleotides: TGTGCCAGCAGCAAGGGGACAGGGGGCTATAGCAATCAGCCCCAGCATTTT. Encoded protein: CASSKGTGGYSNQPQHF.

In this sample, this clonotype turned up a few times. This rearrangement joins TRBV20-1 to TRBJ2-2, with TRBD2 matching 8 bases. V shed 3 bases, J shed 4 bases, and the junction held 4 bases outside the gene matches. The CDR3 spans 14 residues. CDR1 is DFQATT, CDR2 SNEGSKA, per germline (reference sequence). The CDR3 sequence is CSASTGGPTGELFF. The CDR3 bases are TGCAGTGCTAGCACGGGAGGGCCCACCGGGGAGCTGTTTTTT.

This clonotype was seen at least ten times. The rearrangement joins TRBV27 to TRBJ1-2; 8 bases are shared with TRBD1. Losses at the gene ends were 0 bases for V and 8 bases for J; bases not matched to a gene: 8. CDR1 and CDR2 from the germline V gene are MNHEY and SMNVEV (reference sequence). This CDR3 comprises 15 residues. CDR3 protein: CASSLSGRGRDGYTF. CDR3 DNA sequence: TGTGCCAGCAGTTTATCGGGCAGGGGGCGCGACGGCTACACCTTC.

The chain joins TRBV5-8 to TRBJ2-3; a weak D match, TRBD2 (5 bases). The CDR3 extends over 16 amino acids. Germline V gene lookup returns CDR1 SGHTS and CDR2 YDEGEE. Trimming took off 0 bases at V and 4 bases at J, with 15 bases between the two ends. CDR3 residues: CASSLARELESDTQYF. The DNA for the CDR3 is TGTGCCAGCAGCTTGGCTAGGGAGCTAGAGTCAGATACGCAGTATTTT.

This clonotype was recorded many times. The chain recombines TRBV7-6 with TRBJ2-1, with TRBD1 matching 7 bases. The CDR3 loop spans 14 amino acids. CDR1 and CDR2 (germline): SGHVS, FNYEAQ. Trimming at V came to 4 bases and at J to 7 bases, leaving 7 bases not matched to a gene. CDR3 residues: CASSSPGQPNEQFF. CDR3 sequence (DNA): TGTGCCAGCAGCTCTCCGGGACAGCCTAATGAGCAGTTCTTC.